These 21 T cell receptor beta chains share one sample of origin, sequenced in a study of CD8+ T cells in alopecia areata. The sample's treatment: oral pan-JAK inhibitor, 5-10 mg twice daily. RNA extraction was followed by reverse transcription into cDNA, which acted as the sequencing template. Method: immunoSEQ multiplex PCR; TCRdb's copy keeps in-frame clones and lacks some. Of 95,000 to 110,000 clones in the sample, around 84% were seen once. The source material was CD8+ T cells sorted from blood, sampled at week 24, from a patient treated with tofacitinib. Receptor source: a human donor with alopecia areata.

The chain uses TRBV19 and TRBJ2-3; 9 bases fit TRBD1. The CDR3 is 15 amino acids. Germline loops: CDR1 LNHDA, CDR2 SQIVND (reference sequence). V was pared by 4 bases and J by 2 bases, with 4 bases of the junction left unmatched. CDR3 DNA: TGTGCCAGTAGTACGCGGGACAGGGCCACAGATACGCAGTATTTT. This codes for CASSTRDRATDTQYF.

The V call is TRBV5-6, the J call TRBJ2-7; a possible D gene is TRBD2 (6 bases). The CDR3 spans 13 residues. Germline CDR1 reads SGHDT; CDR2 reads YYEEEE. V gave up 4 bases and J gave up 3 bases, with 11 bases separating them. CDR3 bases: TGTGCCAGCAGCGTACGCGGGATCTACGAGCAGTACTTC. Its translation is CASSVRGIYEQYF.

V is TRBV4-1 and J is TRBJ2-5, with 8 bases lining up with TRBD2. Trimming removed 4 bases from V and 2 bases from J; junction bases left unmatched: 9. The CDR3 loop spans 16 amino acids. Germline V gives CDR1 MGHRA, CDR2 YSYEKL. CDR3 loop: CASSLGGSGVQETQYF. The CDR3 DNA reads TGCGCCAGCAGCCTAGGGGGTAGCGGGGTACAAGAGACCCAGTACTTC.

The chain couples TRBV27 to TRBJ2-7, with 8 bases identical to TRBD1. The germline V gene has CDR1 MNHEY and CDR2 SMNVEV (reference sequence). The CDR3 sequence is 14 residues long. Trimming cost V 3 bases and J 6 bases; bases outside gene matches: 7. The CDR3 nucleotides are TGTGCCAGCAGTTTGGACAGGGCGAGGAGCGAGCAGTACTTC. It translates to CASSLDRARSEQYF.

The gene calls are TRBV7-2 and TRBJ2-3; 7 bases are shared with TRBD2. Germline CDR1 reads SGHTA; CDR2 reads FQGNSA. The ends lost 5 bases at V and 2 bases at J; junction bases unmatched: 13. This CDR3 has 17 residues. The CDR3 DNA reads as TGTGCCAGCAGCACCAGGGACTACACGCTGATCACAGATACGCAGTATTTT. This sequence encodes CASSTRDYTLITDTQYF. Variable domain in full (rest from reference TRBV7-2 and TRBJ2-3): GAGVSQSPSNKVTEKGKDVELRCDPISGHTALYWYRQSLGQGLEFLIYFQGNSAPDKSGLPSDRFSAERTGGSVSTLTIQRTQQEDSAVYLCASSTRDYTLITDTQYFGPGTRLTVL.

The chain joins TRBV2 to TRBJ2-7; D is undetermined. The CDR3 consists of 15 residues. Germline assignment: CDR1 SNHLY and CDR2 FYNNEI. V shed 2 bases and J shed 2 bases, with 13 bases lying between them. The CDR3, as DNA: TGTGCCAGCAGTGAAAGCAGCATCCTAACCTACGAGCAGTACTTC. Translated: CASSESSILTYEQYF. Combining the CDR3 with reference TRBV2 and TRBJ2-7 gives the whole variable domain EPEVTQTPSHQVTQMGQEVILRCVPISNHLYFYWYRQILGQKVEFLVSFYNNEISEKSEIFDDQFSVERPDGSNFTLKIRSTKLEDSAMYFCASSESSILTYEQYFGPGTRLTVT.

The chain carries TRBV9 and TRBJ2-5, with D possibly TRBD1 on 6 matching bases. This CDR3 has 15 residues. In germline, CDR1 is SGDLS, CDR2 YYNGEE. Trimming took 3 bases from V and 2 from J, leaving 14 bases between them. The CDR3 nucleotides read TGTGCCAGCAGCGGCGACGGGACACCGCAAGAGACCCAGTACTTC. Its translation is CASSGDGTPQETQYF.

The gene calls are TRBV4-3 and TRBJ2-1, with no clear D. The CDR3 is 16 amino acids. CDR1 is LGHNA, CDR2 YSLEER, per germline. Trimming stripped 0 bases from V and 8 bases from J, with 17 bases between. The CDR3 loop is CASSQDRLATYDEQFF. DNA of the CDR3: TGCGCCAGCAGCCAAGATCGGCTCGCTACCTATGATGAGCAGTTCTTC.

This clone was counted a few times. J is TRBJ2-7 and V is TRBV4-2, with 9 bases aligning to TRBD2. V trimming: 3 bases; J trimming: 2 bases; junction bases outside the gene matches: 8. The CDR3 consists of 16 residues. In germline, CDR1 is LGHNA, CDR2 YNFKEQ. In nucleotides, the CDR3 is TGTGCCAGCAGCCAGGAAGAGACTAGCGGTACCTACGAGCAGTACTTC. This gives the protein CASSQEETSGTYEQYF.

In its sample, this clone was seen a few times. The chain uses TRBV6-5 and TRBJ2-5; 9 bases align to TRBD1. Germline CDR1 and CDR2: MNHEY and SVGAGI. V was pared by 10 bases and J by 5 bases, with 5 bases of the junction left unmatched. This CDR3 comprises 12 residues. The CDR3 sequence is CATGTGSETQYF. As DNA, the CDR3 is TGTGCCACCGGGACAGGGTCGGAGACCCAGTACTTC.

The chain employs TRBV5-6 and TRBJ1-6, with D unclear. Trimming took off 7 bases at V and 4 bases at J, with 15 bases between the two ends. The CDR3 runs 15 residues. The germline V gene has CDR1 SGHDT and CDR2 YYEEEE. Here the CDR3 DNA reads TGTGCCAGCTCAGGAGACGGATCATATAATTCACCCCTCCACTTT. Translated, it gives CASSGDGSYNSPLHF.

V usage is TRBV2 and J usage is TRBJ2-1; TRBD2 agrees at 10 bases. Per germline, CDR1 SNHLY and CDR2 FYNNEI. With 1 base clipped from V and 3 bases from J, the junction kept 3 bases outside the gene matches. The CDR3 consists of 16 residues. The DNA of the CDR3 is TGTGCCAGCAGTGAAGGAGCGGGGGGGAACTACAATGAGCAGTTCTTC. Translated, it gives CASSEGAGGNYNEQFF.

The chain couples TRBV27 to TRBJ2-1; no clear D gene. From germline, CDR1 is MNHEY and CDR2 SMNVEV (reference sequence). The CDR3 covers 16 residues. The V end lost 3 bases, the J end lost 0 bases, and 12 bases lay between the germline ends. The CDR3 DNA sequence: TGTGCCAGCAGTTTGCTGGCGGCCGTCTCCTACAATGAGCAGTTCTTC. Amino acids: CASSLLAAVSYNEQFF.

The CDR3 spells CASSQEGQSGSYGYTF. DNA for the CDR3: TGTGCCAGCAGCCAAGAAGGTCAGTCTGGAAGCTATGGCTACACCTTC. The J gene is TRBJ1-2, the V gene TRBV4-2; D not certain. CDR3 length equals 16 residues. V was trimmed by 0 bases and J by 4 bases, leaving 15 bases between them. In germline, CDR1 is LGHNA, CDR2 YNFKEQ.

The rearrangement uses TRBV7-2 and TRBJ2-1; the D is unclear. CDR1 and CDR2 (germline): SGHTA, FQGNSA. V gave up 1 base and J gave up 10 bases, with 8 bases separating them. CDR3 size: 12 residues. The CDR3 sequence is CASSLDSPEQFF. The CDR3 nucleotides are TGTGCCAGCAGCTTAGACTCGCCAGAGCAGTTCTTC.

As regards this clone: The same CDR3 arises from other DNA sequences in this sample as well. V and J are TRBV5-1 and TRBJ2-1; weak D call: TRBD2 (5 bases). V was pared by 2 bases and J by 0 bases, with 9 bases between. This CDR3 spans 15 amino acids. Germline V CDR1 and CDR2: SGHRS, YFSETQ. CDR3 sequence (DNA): TGCGCCAGCAGCTTAAGCGGAAGCTCCTACAATGAGCAGTTCTTC. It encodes CASSLSGSSYNEQFF.

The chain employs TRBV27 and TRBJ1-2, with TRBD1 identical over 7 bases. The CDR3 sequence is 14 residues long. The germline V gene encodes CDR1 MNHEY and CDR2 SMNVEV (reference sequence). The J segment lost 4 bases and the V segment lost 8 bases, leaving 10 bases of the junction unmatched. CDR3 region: CASPGQTRLYGYTF. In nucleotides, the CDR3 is TGTGCCAGCCCGGGACAGACTCGCCTCTATGGCTACACCTTC.

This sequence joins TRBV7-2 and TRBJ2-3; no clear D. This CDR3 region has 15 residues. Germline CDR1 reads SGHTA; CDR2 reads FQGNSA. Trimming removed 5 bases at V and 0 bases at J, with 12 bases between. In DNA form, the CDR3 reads TGTGCCAGCAGCCTAGTAGTCGCTAGCACAGATACGCAGTATTTT. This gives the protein CASSLVVASTDTQYF. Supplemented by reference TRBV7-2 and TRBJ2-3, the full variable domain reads GAGVSQSPSNKVTEKGKDVELRCDPISGHTALYWYRQSLGQGLEFLIYFQGNSAPDKSGLPSDRFSAERTGGSVSTLTIQRTQQEDSAVYLCASSLVVASTDTQYFGPGTRLTVL.

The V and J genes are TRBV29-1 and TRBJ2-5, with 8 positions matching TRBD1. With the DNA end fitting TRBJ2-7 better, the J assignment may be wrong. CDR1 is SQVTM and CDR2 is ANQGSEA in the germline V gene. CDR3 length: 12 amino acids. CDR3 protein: CSTTGGSYEQYF. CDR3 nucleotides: TGCAGCACAACAGGGGGCTCCTACGAGCAGTACTTC.

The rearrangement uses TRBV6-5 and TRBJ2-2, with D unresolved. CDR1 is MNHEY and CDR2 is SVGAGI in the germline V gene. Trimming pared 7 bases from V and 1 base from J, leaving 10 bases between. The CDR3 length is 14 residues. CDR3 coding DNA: TGTGCCAGCAATAAGATCAGGAACACCGGGGAGCTGTTTTTT. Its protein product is CASNKIRNTGELFF.

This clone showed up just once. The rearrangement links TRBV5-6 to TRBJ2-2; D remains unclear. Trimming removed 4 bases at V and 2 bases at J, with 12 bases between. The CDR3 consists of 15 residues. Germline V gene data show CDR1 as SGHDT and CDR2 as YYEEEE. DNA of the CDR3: TGTGCCAGCAGCCAAACCGGGTTAAACACCGGGGAGCTGTTTTTT. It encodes CASSQTGLNTGELFF.